The 19 T cell receptor beta chains below all came from one sample that was sequenced in a study of T cell responses to AZD1222 COVID-19 vaccine. Only in-frame clones appear in the TCRdb table, and some are missing; sequencing was by immunoSEQ multiplex PCR. This sample has 150,000 to 200,000 clones, with about 89% found just once. Sequenced material: peripheral blood, taken on day 0 of MenACWY control vaccination. The receptors here all came from an adult in good health.

The rearrangement uses TRBV9 and TRBJ2-2, with D tentatively TRBD1 (6 bases). Per germline, CDR1 SGDLS and CDR2 YYNGEE. V shed 4 bases and J shed 1 base, with 14 bases lying between them. The CDR3 runs to 16 residues. DNA for the CDR3: TGTGCCAGCAGCCCCCCCGGGACACAGAACACCGGGGAGCTGTTTTTT. It yields the protein CASSPPGTQNTGELFF.

This clone came up a few times. The rearrangement joins TRBV6-4 to TRBJ2-1, with TRBD2 matching 8 bases. CDR1 MRHNA and CDR2 SNTAGT come from the germline V gene. After removal of 3 bases from V and 2 bases from J, the junction contained 3 bases not matched to a gene. The CDR3 totals 15 residues. As DNA, the CDR3 is TGTGCCAGCAGTGAGACTAGCGACACCTACAATGAGCAGTTCTTC. As protein: CASSETSDTYNEQFF.

This chain joins TRBV30 and TRBJ1-6; D might be TRBD1 (5 bases). The CDR3 has 12 residues. V was cut by 4 bases and J by 7 bases, with 8 bases left in between. Germline V gene lookup returns CDR1 GTSNPN and CDR2 SVGIG (reference sequence). The CDR3 sequence: CAWTPGNSPLHF. CDR3 coding DNA: TGTGCCTGGACCCCAGGGAATTCACCCCTCCACTTT.

This clone is a singleton in its sample. The chain carries TRBV19 and TRBJ2-6, with D perhaps matching TRBD1 or TRBD2 (5 bases each). This CDR3 has 17 residues. Between the trimmed V and J ends, which lost 7 bases and 1 base, there was a span of 17 bases. CDR1 LNHDA and CDR2 SQIVND come from the germline V gene (reference sequence). The CDR3 DNA reads as TGTGCCAGTACGCACCGGGACGGGACGTCTGGGGCCAACGTCCTGACTTTC. As protein: CASTHRDGTSGANVLTF.

J is TRBJ2-3 and V is TRBV11-2; TRBD1 aligns across 7 bases. The CDR3 has 15 amino acids. Germline loops: CDR1 SGHAT, CDR2 FQNNGV. Losses at the gene ends were 1 base for V and 3 bases for J; bases not matched to a gene: 4. The CDR3 is CASSLAIQGTDTQYF. DNA of the CDR3: TGTGCCAGCAGCTTAGCCATACAGGGGACAGATACGCAGTATTTT.

This chain links TRBV5-1 with TRBJ2-7; 10 bases map to TRBD2. The J segment lost 5 bases and the V segment lost 3 bases, leaving 17 bases of the junction unmatched. CDR1 and CDR2 from the germline V gene are SGHRS and YFSETQ. This CDR3 is 18 amino acids long. Written as DNA, the CDR3 is TGCGCCAGCAGCTCGAGACAGGGCGGGCTAGCGGGGGCAGACGAGCAGTACTTC. It is translated as CASSSRQGGLAGADEQYF.

The sample holds one count of this clone. The rearrangement links TRBV9 to TRBJ2-1; maybe TRBD2 (6 bases). Germline V lookup: CDR1 SGDLS, CDR2 YYNGEE. Trimming took off 1 base at V and 9 bases at J, with 17 bases between the two ends. This CDR3 has 15 residues. CDR3 sequence reads: CASSVTGEQEGEQFF. CDR3 nucleotides: TGTGCCAGCAGCGTAACCGGGGAACAGGAGGGTGAGCAGTTCTTC.

J is TRBJ2-1 and V is TRBV5-1; tentative D call: TRBD2 (6 bases). The germline V and J ends were trimmed by 0 bases and 0 bases, with 13 bases remaining between them. Germline V gene data show CDR1 as SGHRS and CDR2 as YFSETQ. This CDR3 region has 17 residues. The CDR3 sequence is CASSLAGAGPSYNEQFF. In nucleotides, the CDR3 is TGCGCCAGCAGCTTGGCCGGGGCGGGACCCTCCTACAATGAGCAGTTCTTC.

The gene calls are TRBV4-1 and TRBJ2-7; TRBD2 might be the D (5 bases). This CDR3 comprises 14 residues. The V end lost 4 bases, the J end lost 4 bases, and 14 bases lay between the germline ends. Germline lookup yields CDR1 MGHRA and CDR2 YSYEKL. The CDR3 DNA is TGCGCCAGCAGCCGGGAGACGGGGTCGTACGAGCAGTACTTC. Protein sequence: CASSRETGSYEQYF.

The genes are TRBV5-1 and TRBJ1-4; TRBD1 matches at 8 bases. The J segment lost 8 bases and the V segment lost 4 bases, leaving 10 bases of the junction unmatched. There are 15 residues in the CDR3. Germline V gives CDR1 SGHRS, CDR2 YFSETQ. In DNA, the CDR3 is TGCGCCAGCAGCACCGGACAGGGTCTAGAGGAAAAACTGTTTTTT. As protein: CASSTGQGLEEKLFF. The entire variable domain, with the rest obtained from reference TRBV5-1 and TRBJ1-4, is as follows: KAGVTQTPRYLIKTRGQQVTLSCSPISGHRSVSWYQQTPGQGLQFLFEYFSETQRNKGNFPGRFSGRQFSNSRSEMNVSTLELGDSALYLCASSTGQGLEEKLFFGSGTQLSVL.

The J gene is TRBJ1-4, the V gene TRBV7-2; 7 bases agree with TRBD1. CDR1 is SGHTA, CDR2 FQGNSA, per germline. V trimming: 1 base; J trimming: 8 bases; junction bases outside the gene matches: 7. CDR3 length: 15 amino acids. CDR3 sequence: CASSLGQQGNEKLFF. In nucleotides, the CDR3 is TGTGCCAGCAGCTTAGGCCAACAGGGGAACGAAAAACTGTTTTTT.

The rearrangement links TRBV7-6 to TRBJ1-4, with D perhaps matching TRBD1 (6 bases). Germline V gene sequence: CDR1 SGHVS, CDR2 FNYEAQ. Deletions cut 8 bases from V and 0 bases from J, with 13 bases between. The CDR3 length is 15 residues. CDR3 nucleotide sequence: TGTGCCAGCGGGTCGTCAGGGGCAACTAATGAAAAACTGTTTTTT. Its translation is CASGSSGATNEKLFF.

This chain uses TRBV5-1 with TRBJ2-1, with TRBD1 as a possible D gene (6 bases). V was clipped by 3 bases and J by 4 bases, with 20 bases between them. There are 17 residues in the CDR3. Germline values: CDR1 SGHRS, CDR2 YFSETQ. Written as DNA, the CDR3 is TGCGCCAGCAGCTCGCACCAATCAGGGGCATCGTACAATGAGCAGTTCTTC. Translation gives CASSSHQSGASYNEQFF.

This rearrangement joins TRBV5-1 to TRBJ2-3; 7 positions agree with TRBD2. Germline-derived CDR1 and CDR2 are SGHRS and YFSETQ. J was trimmed by 8 bases and V by 4 bases; bases with no gene match: 4. The length of the CDR3 is 12 residues. The CDR3, as DNA: TGCGCCAGCAGCCCCTCGGGGGGTACGCAGTATTTT. This codes for CASSPSGGTQYF.

The chain couples TRBV13 to TRBJ2-4; tentatively, D is TRBD1 or TRBD2 (5 bases each). The CDR3 totals 14 residues. With 5 bases removed from V and 0 bases from J, the gap between germline ends came to 8 bases. Germline values: CDR1 PRHDT, CDR2 FYEKMQ (reference sequence). This chain's CDR3 is CASSPGGAKNIQYF. As DNA, the CDR3 is TGTGCCAGCAGCCCTGGGGGAGCCAAAAACATTCAGTACTTC.

This rearrangement joins TRBV5-1 to TRBJ2-1, with TRBD2 matching over 12 bases. Germline CDR1 reads SGHRS; CDR2 reads YFSETQ. The length of the CDR3 is 15 residues. Trimming at V came to 0 bases and at J to 6 bases, leaving 1 base not matched to a gene. CDR3 bases: TGCGCCAGCAGCTTGGGACTAGCGGGAGCCAATGAGCAGTTCTTC. Translated, it gives CASSLGLAGANEQFF.

Only one count was recorded for this clone. V is TRBV19 and J is TRBJ1-5, with a tentative D call TRBD1 (5 bases). The germline V and J ends were trimmed by 7 bases and 2 bases, with 12 bases remaining between them. This CDR3 contains 14 residues. In germline, CDR1 is LNHDA, CDR2 SQIVND (reference sequence). The CDR3 loop reads CASTVGEGNQPQHF. CDR3 sequence (DNA): TGTGCCAGTACGGTAGGGGAAGGCAATCAGCCCCAGCATTTT.

V gene TRBV28 combines with J gene TRBJ1-6; weak D call: TRBD1 (5 bases). The CDR3 has 16 amino acids. Germline CDR1 is MDHEN and CDR2 is SYDVKM. Trimming pared 3 bases from V and 4 bases from J, leaving 13 bases between. CDR3 residues: CASSFSTRGYNSPLHF. The CDR3 DNA sequence: TGTGCCAGCAGTTTTTCCACGAGGGGTTATAATTCACCCCTCCACTTT.

The genes are TRBV11-2 and TRBJ2-5; TRBD2 might be the D (5 bases). Trimming shortened V by 5 bases and J by 7 bases, and 11 bases separated the two germline ends. CDR1 SGHAT and CDR2 FQNNGV come from the germline V gene. This CDR3 spans 12 amino acids. CDR3 bases: TGTGCCAGCAGCCCCCTAGGAGGGACCCAGTACTTC. Protein: CASSPLGGTQYF.